These 5 T cell receptor beta chains were all obtained from the same sample, sequenced in a study of Graves' ophthalmopathy and Graves' hyperthyroidism. CDR3 regions of TCR beta were amplified from RNA transcripts. RT-PCR in the first round used HTBI primers; a second-round multiplex PCR followed. TCRdb ran MiXCR on the multiplex PCR reads and lists one entry per CDR3 protein. The data contain 1 million to 1.3 million distinct CDR3 sequences, about two fifths of them singletons. The sample comprised peripheral blood or thyroid tissue (not recorded which). Receptor source: an adult man with Graves' hyperthyroidism.

In this sample, this clonotype turned up many times. The V gene is TRBV15, the J gene TRBJ1-4; perhaps TRBD1 as D (6 bases). This CDR3 has 14 amino acids. Germline V lookup: CDR1 LNHNV, CDR2 YYDKDF (reference sequence). Trimming cost V 3 bases and J 15 bases, with 20 bases left between them. DNA for the CDR3: TGTGCCACCAGCAGGACGACGCAACGGGACAAGGTGTTTTTT. This encodes CATSRTTQRDKVFF.

This clonotype was seen only a few times. The chain has TRBV7-9 and TRBJ1-4, with D perhaps TRBD1 (5 bases). CDR1 is SEHNR and CDR2 is FQNEAQ in the germline V gene (reference sequence). Trimming shortened V by 5 bases and J by 3 bases, and 16 bases separated the two germline ends. The CDR3 runs to 16 residues. This CDR3 reads CASSLLGEGSNEKLFF. The CDR3 DNA is TGTGCCAGCAGCCTGTTGGGTGAGGGGTCTAATGAAAAACTGTTTTTT. Supplemented by reference TRBV7-9 and TRBJ1-4, the full variable domain reads DTGVSQNPRHKITKRGQNVTFRCDPISEHNRLYWYRQTLGQGPEFLTYFQNEAQLEKSRLLSDRFSAERPKGSFSTLEIQRTEQGDSAMYLCASSLLGEGSNEKLFFGSGTQLSVL.

With respect to this clonotype: With a much larger clone just one base away, this may be a read error. The chain carries TRBV2 and TRBJ1-4, with TRBD1 matching 11 bases. Germline V CDR1 and CDR2: SNHLY, FYNNEI. The CDR3 sequence is 15 residues long. The V segment lost 6 bases and the J segment 4 bases; nucleotides outside the gene matches: 4. The CDR3 loop is CASRLGTGGNEKLFF. CDR3 bases: TGTGCCAGCAGGCTTGGGACAGGGGGTAATGAAAAACTGTTTTTT.

This clonotype was seen repeatedly, ten times or more. The CDR3 DNA sequence: TGTGCCCATAAGGCGGACAGGGGGCCTTTGAACACTGAAGCTTTCTTT. This codes for CAHKADRGPLNTEAFF. This chain links TRBV10-3 with TRBJ1-1; 11 bases are shared with TRBD1. This CDR3 has 16 amino acids. The ends lost 11 bases at V and 0 bases at J; junction bases unmatched: 11. The germline V gene has CDR1 ENHRY and CDR2 SYGVKD.

The rearrangement links TRBV7-9 to TRBJ2-2; possible D gene TRBD1, 6 bases. This CDR3 has 13 residues. CDR1 is SEHNR and CDR2 is FQNEAQ in the germline V gene (reference sequence). The germline V and J ends were trimmed by 2 bases and 8 bases, with 9 bases remaining between them. The CDR3 sequence: CASSLTGKGELFF. CDR3 nucleotides: TGTGCCAGCAGCTTAACAGGGAAAGGGGAGCTGTTTTTT.